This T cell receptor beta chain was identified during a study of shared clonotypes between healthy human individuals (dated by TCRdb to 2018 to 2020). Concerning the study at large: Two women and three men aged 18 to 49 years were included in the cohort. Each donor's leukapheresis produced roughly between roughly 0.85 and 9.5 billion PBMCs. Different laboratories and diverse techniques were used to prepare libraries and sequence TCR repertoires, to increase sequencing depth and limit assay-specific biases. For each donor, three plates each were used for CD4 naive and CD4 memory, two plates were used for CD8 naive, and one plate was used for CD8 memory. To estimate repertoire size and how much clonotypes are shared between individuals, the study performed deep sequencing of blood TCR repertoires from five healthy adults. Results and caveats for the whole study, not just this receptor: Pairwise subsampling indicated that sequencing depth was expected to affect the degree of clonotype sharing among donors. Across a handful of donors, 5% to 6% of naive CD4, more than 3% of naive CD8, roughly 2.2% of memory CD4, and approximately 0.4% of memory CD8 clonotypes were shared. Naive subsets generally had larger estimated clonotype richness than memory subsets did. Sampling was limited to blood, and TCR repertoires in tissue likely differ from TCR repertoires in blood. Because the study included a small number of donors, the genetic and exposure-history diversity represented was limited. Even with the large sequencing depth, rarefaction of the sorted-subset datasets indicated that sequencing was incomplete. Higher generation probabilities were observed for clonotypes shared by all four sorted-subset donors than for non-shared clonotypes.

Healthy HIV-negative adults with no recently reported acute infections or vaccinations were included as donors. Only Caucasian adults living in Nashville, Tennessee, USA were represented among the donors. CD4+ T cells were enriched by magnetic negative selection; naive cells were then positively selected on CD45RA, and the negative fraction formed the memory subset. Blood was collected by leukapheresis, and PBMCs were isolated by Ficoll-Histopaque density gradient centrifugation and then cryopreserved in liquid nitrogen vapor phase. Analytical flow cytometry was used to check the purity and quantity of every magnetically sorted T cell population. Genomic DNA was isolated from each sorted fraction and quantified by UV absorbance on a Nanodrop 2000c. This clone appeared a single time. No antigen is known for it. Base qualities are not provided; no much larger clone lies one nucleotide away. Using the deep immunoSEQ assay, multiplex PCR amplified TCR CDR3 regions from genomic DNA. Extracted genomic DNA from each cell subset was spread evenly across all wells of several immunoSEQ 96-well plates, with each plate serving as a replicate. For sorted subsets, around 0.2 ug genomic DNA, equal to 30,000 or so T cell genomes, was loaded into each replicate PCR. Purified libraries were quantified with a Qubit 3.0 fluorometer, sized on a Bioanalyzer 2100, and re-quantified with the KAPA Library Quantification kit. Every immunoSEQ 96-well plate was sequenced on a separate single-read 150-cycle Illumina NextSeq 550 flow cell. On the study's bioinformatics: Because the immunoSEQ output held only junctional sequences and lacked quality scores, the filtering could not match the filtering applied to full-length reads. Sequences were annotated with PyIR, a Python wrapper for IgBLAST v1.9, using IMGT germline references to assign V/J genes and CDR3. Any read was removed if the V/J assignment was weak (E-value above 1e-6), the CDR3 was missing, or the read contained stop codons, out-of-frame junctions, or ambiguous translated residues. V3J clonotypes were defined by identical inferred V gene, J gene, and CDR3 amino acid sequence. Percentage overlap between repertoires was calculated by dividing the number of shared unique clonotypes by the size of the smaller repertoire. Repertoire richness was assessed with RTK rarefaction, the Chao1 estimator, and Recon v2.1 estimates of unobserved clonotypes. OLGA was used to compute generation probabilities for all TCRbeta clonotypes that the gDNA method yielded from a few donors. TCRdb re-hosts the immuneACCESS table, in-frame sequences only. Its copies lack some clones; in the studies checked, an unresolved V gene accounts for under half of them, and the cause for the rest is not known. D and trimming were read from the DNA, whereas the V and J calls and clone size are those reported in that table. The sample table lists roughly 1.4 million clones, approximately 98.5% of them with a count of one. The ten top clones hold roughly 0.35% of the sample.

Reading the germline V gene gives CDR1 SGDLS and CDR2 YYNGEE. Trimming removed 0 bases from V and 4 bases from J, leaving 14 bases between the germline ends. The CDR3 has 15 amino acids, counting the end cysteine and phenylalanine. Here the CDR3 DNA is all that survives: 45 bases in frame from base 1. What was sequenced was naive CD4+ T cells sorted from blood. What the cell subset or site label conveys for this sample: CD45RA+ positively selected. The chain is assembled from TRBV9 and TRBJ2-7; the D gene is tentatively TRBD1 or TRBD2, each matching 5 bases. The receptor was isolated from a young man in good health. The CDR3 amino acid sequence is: CASSVGGGTIYEQYF. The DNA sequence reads TGTGCCAGCAGCGTAGGTGGGGGTACTATTTACGAGCAGTACTTC.